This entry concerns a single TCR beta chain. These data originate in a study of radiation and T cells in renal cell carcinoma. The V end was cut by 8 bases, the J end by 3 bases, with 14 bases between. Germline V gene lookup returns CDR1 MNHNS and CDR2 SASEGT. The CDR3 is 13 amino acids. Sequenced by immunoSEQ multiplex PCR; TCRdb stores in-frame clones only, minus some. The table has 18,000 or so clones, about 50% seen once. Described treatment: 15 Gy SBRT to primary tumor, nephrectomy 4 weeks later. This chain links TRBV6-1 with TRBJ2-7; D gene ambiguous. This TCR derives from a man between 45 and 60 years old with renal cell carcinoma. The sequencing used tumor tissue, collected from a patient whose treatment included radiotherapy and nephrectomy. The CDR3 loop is CASGPTYGYEQYF. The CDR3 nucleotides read TGTGCCAGCGGACCCACCTATGGCTACGAGCAGTACTTC.